The rows below give T cell receptor beta chains drawn from one sample of a study of blood T cells in healthy people across ages. MiXCR was run by TCRdb on the 5' RACE reads, yielding one entry per CDR3 protein. In the table there are hundreds of thousands of distinct CDR3 sequences, around 30% of which are singletons. The sample taken for sequencing was blood. The receptors come from a woman of 80 years or more in good health. Both conserved end residues are part of each CDR3. The D gene is left open where the match is weak. Clone size appears in some rows only: once, few, many, or a class for an expanded clone.

>TRBD2|TRBJ2-7|TRBV14|.
CASSQVLGGLYHEQYF
TGTGCCAGCAGCCAAGTCTTGGGAGGGCTCTACCACGAGCAGTACTTC
>.|TRBJ1-5|TRBV20-1|.
CSARGTEGGYQPQHF
TGCAGTGCTAGAGGCACAGAGGGTGGTTATCAGCCCCAGCATTTT
>.|TRBJ2-3|TRBV20-1|many
CSAPENTDTQYF
TGCAGTGCACCGGAAAACACAGATACGCAGTATTTT
>.|TRBJ2-7|TRBV11-2|many
CASSFFYNRDDYEQYF
TGTGCCAGCAGCTTTTTCTACAACAGGGATGACTACGAGCAGTACTTC
>TRBD1|TRBJ1-2|TRBV24-1|many
CATSAGDRYYGYTF
TGTGCCACCAGTGCCGGGGACAGGTACTATGGCTACACCTTC
>TRBD1|TRBJ1-2|TRBV20-1|many
CSASETGGNYGYTF
TGCAGTGCTAGCGAAACAGGGGGCAACTATGGCTACACCTTC
>.|TRBJ2-1|TRBV18|few
CASSPLWGIYNEQFF
TGTGCCAGCTCACCACTATGGGGGATTTACAATGAGCAGTTCTTC
>TRBD1|TRBJ1-5|TRBV7-2|.
CASSPRTGTGNQPQHF
TGTGCCAGCAGCCCCAGGACAGGGACCGGCAATCAGCCCCAGCATTTT
>TRBD1|TRBJ1-5|TRBV7-2|many
CASSLDRVRNQPQHF
TGTGCCAGCAGCTTGGACAGGGTACGCAATCAGCCCCAGCATTTT
>.|TRBJ2-5|TRBV11-3|few
CASSQQVEETQYF
TGTGCCAGCAGTCAACAGGTAGAGGAGACCCAGTACTTC
>TRBD1|TRBJ1-1|TRBV12-3/TRBV12-4|few
CATKTGTEAFF
TGTGCCACCAAGACAGGGACTGAAGCTTTCTTT
>.|TRBJ1-2|TRBV5-1|many
CASTIGGNYGYTF
TGCGCCAGCACCATAGGGGGGAACTATGGCTACACCTTC
>.|TRBJ1-4|TRBV10-1|.
CASSVGSTNEKLFF
TGCGCCAGCAGTGTTGGATCAACTAATGAAAAACTGTTTTTT
>TRBD2|TRBJ2-1|TRBV7-2|many
CASSPRLAYNEQFF
TGTGCCAGCAGCCCTCGACTAGCTTACAATGAGCAGTTCTTC
>.|TRBJ1-5|TRBV6-2/TRBV6-3|.
CARGARAGHQPQQF
TGTGCCAGGGGTGCGCGGGCGGGTCATCAGCCCCAGCAGTTT
>TRBD1|TRBJ2-1|TRBV2|.
CASRGQGSWDEQFF
TGTGCCAGCAGGGGACAGGGGAGTTGGGATGAGCAGTTCTTC
>TRBD1|TRBJ2-2|TRBV2|few
CASVGTGNTGELFF
TGTGCCAGCGTCGGGACAGGGAACACCGGGGAGCTGTTTTTT
>.|TRBJ1-1|TRBV3-1|.
CASSQVMVIGTEAFF
TGTGCCAGCAGCCAAGTAATGGTGATCGGCACTGAAGCTTTCTTT
>TRBD1|TRBJ1-2|TRBV20-1|many
CSAWDSSINYGYTF
TGCAGTGCCTGGGACAGCTCGATTAACTATGGCTACACCTTC
>.|TRBJ1-2|TRBV12-3/TRBV12-4|many
CASSQTTGNYGYTF
TGTGCCAGCAGCCAGACCACAGGGAACTATGGCTACACCTTC
>TRBD2|TRBJ2-5|TRBV2|.
CASSLQSGGAETQYF
TGTGCCAGCAGTCTTCAAAGCGGGGGGGCGGAGACCCAGTACTTC
>TRBD1|TRBJ2-5|TRBV27|.
CASSPYRGRGETQYF
TGTGCCAGCAGTCCATACAGGGGGCGCGGGGAGACCCAGTACTTC
>TRBD2|TRBJ2-1|TRBV20-1|many
CSARDRGGNNNEQFF
TGCAGTGCTAGAGATCGGGGGGGCAACAACAATGAGCAGTTCTTC
>.|TRBJ1-2|TRBV9|.
CASSGGRRPESYGYTF
TGTGCCAGCAGCGGGGGGCGGAGGCCGGAATCCTATGGCTACACCTTC
>.|TRBJ1-4|TRBV25-1|many
CASSESIRTANEKLFF
TGTGCCAGCAGTGAATCGATCCGGACGGCTAATGAAAAACTGTTTTTT
>TRBD1|TRBJ1-5|TRBV6-2/TRBV6-3|few
CASSYRTGHYNQPQHF
TGTGCCAGCAGTTACCGGACAGGTCACTACAATCAGCCCCAGCATTTT